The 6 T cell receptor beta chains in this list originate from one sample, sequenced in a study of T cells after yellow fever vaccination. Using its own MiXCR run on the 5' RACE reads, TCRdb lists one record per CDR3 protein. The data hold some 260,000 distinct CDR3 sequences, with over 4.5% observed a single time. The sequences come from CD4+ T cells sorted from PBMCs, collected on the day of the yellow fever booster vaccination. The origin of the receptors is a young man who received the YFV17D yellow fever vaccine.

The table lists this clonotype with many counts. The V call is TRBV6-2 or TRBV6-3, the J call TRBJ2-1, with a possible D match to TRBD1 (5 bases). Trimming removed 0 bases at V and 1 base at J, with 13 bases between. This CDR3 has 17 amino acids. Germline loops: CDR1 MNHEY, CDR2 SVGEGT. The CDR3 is CASSYSIGAASYNEQFF. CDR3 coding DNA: TGTGCCAGCAGTTACTCGATTGGGGCAGCATCCTACAATGAGCAGTTCTTC.

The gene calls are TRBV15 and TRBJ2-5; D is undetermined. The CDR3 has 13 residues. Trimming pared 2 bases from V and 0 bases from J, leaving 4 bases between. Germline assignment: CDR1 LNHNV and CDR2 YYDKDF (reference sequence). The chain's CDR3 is CATSRTYQETQYF. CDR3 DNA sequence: TGTGCCACCAGCAGAACCTACCAAGAGACCCAGTACTTC.

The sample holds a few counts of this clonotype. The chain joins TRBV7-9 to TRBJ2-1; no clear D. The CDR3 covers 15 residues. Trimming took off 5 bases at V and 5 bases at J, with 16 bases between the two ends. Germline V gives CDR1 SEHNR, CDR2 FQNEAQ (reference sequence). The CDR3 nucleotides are TGTGCCAGCAGCCCTTTTTCATACATGGACAATGAGCAGTTCTTC. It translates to CASSPFSYMDNEQFF. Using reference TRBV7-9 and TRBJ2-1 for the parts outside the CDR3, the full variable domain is DTGVSQNPRHKITKRGQNVTFRCDPISEHNRLYWYRQTLGQGPEFLTYFQNEAQLEKSRLLSDRFSAERPKGSFSTLEIQRTEQGDSAMYLCASSPFSYMDNEQFFGPGTRLTVL.

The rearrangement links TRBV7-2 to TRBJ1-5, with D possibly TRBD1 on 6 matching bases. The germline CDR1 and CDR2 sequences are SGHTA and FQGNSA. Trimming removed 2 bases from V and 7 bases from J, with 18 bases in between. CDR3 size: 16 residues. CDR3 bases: TGTGCCAGCAGCTTAAACACAGGGAATTTGCCCCAGCCCCAGCATTTT. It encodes CASSLNTGNLPQPQHF.

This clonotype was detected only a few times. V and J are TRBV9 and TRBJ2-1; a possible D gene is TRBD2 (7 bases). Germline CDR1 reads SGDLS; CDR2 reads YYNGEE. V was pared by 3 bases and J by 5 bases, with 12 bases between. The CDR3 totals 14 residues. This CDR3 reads CASSARGAHNEQFF. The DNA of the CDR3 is TGTGCCAGCAGCGCCCGGGGGGCCCACAATGAGCAGTTCTTC.

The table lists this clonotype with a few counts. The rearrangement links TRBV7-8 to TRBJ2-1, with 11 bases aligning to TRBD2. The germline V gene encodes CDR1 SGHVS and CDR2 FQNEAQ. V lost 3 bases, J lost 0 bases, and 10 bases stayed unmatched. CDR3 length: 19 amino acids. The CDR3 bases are TGTGCCAGCAGCTTGAGGGCTAGCGGGGGGCCGAGCTCCTACAATGAGCAGTTCTTC. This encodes CASSLRASGGPSSYNEQFF.